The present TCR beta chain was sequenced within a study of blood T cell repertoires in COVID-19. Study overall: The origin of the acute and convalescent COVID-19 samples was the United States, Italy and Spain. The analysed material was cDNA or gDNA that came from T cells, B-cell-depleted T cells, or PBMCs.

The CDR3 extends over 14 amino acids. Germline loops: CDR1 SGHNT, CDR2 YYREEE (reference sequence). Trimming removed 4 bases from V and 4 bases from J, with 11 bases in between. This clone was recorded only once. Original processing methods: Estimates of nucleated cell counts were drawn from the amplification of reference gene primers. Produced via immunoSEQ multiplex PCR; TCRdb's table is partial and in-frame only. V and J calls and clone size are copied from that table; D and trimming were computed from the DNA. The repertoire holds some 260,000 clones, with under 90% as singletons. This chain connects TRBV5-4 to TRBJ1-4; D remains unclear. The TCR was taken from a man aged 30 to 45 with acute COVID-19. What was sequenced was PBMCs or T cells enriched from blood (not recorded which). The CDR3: CASSAAANNEKLFF. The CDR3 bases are TGTGCCAGCAGCGCGGCAGCAAATAATGAAAAACTGTTTTTT.